The next 11 T cell receptor beta chains were all read from a single sample in a study of T-cell reconstitution after alpha-beta-depleted transplantation in children. Unique molecular identifiers were used in preparing the TCRbeta library. TCRdb reprocessed the PCR reads via MiXCR and lists one record per CDR3 protein. The sample carries fewer than 550,000 distinct CDR3 sequences, about 10% recorded once. The sequencing here drew on PBMCs, mostly from graft donor cells, taken 180 days after TCRalphabeta/CD19-depleted stem cell transplant. Receptors originate from a female patient between 2 and 15 years old who had a stem cell transplant for aplastic anemia, so the T cells may come from the graft donor.

In its sample, this clonotype was seen many times. The V call is TRBV5-1, the J call TRBJ1-3; possible D gene TRBD1, 5 bases. This CDR3 has 14 residues. V dropped 0 bases and J dropped 3 bases, with 7 bases sitting between them. The germline CDR1 and CDR2 sequences are SGHRS and YFSETQ. CDR3 amino acids: CASSLAGYGNTIYF. CDR3 DNA: TGCGCCAGCAGCTTGGCAGGGTATGGAAACACCATATATTTT.

The genes are TRBV6-1 and TRBJ2-2; D ambiguous. The CDR3 is 15 amino acids. From germline, CDR1 is MNHNS and CDR2 SASEGT. The germline V and J ends were trimmed by 2 bases and 1 base, with 8 bases remaining between them. DNA of the CDR3: TGTGCCAGCAGTGAATCATTACAGAACACCGGGGAGCTGTTTTTT. Encoded protein: CASSESLQNTGELFF.

This clonotype was seen many times. The CDR3: CASSLGYRVQNEQFF. CDR3 nucleotide sequence: TGTGCCAGCAGTCTAGGGTACAGGGTCCAAAATGAGCAGTTCTTC. The chain joins TRBV7-2 to TRBJ2-1; D possibly corresponds to TRBD1 (6 bases). This CDR3 has 15 residues. The germline V gene encodes CDR1 SGHTA and CDR2 FQGNSA. V lost 6 bases, J lost 7 bases, and 19 bases lay in between. Together with reference TRBV7-2 and TRBJ2-1, the CDR3 gives the full variable domain: GAGVSQSPSNKVTEKGKDVELRCDPISGHTALYWYRQSLGQGLEFLIYFQGNSAPDKSGLPSDRFSAERTGGSVSTLTIQRTQQEDSAVYLCASSLGYRVQNEQFFGPGTRLTVL.

The rearrangement uses TRBV20-1 and TRBJ2-3, with 11 bases matching TRBD2. V trimming: 6 bases; J trimming: 5 bases; junction bases outside the gene matches: 13. Per germline, CDR1 DFQATT and CDR2 SNEGSKA (reference sequence). This CDR3 contains 16 residues. The CDR3 is CSANHSGRAKVDTQYF. CDR3 DNA: TGCAGTGCCAACCATAGCGGGAGGGCCAAGGTAGATACGCAGTATTTT.

The chain carries TRBV7-9 and TRBJ2-3, with a possible D match to TRBD2 (6 bases). V was shortened by 6 bases and J by 2 bases, with 18 bases between the two germline ends. This CDR3 is 16 amino acids long. The germline CDR1 and CDR2 sequences are SEHNR and FQNEAQ (reference sequence). The CDR3 coding sequence is TGTGCCAGCAGACGAAGCCGGGACTTCAACACAGATACGCAGTATTTT. Protein: CASRRSRDFNTDTQYF.

This clonotype was seen a handful of times. The DNA for the CDR3 is TGTGCCAGCACCCGGGGGAGCGGGAGGGATACGCAGTATTTT. It codes for CASTRGSGRDTQYF. The V and J genes are TRBV28 and TRBJ2-3; 9 nucleotides agree with TRBD2. The CDR3 contains 14 residues. Germline CDR1 and CDR2: MDHEN and SYDVKM. V lost 7 bases and J lost 6; bases outside the gene matches: 8. The complete variable domain, with remaining parts taken from reference TRBV28 and TRBJ2-3, reads DVKVTQSSRYLVKRTGEKVFLECVQDMDHENMFWYRQDPGLGLRLIYFSYDVKMKEKGDIPEGYSVSREKKERFSLILESASTNQTSMYLCASTRGSGRDTQYFGPGTRLTVL.

Ten or more counts support this clonotype. The chain combines TRBV4-3 with TRBJ2-1; D is perhaps TRBD1 (6 bases). The CDR3 is made up of 14 amino acids. Germline CDR1 is LGHNA and CDR2 is YSLEER. Trimming took 5 bases from V and 3 from J, leaving 11 bases between them. The CDR3 DNA is TGCGCCAGCAGCGTCCGGACAGACTACAATGAGCAGTTCTTC. Amino acid sequence: CASSVRTDYNEQFF.

The V call is TRBV11-2, the J call TRBJ2-6; D gene unclear. Trimming took 1 base from V and 0 from J, leaving 19 bases between them. Germline assignment: CDR1 SGHAT and CDR2 FQNNGV. CDR3 length: 20 amino acids. The CDR3: CASSLVGTGLWPSGANVLTF. CDR3 nucleotide sequence: TGTGCCAGCAGCTTAGTGGGAACGGGTCTTTGGCCCTCTGGGGCCAACGTCCTGACTTTC. The variable domain in full, completed from reference TRBV11-2 and TRBJ2-6, reads EAGVAQSPRYKIIEKRQSVAFWCNPISGHATLYWYQQILGQGPKLLIQFQNNGVVDDSQLPKDRFSAERLKGVDSTLKIQPAKLEDSAVYLCASSLVGTGLWPSGANVLTFGAGSRLTVL.

CDR3 DNA: TGCAGTGCTCCCTTACTAAGGGGACGACCTTTTGGTGAGCAGTTCTTC. It is translated as CSAPLLRGRPFGEQFF. The chain recombines TRBV20-1 with TRBJ2-1, with D perhaps given as TRBD1 or TRBD2 (5 bases each). Germline CDR1 is DFQATT and CDR2 is SNEGSKA (reference sequence). This CDR3 is built from 16 residues. Trimming removed 5 bases from V and 9 bases from J, with 26 bases in between.

This clonotype occurred a few times. The genes are TRBV7-2 and TRBJ1-2; no reliable D call. Germline V gene sequence: CDR1 SGHTA, CDR2 FQGNSA. The CDR3 is 13 residues long. With 1 base removed from V and 4 bases from J, the gap between germline ends came to 7 bases. This chain's CDR3 is CASSLERLYGYTF. CDR3 DNA sequence: TGTGCCAGCAGCTTAGAAAGGCTCTATGGCTACACCTTC.

The V gene is TRBV6-1, the J gene TRBJ2-1; TRBD2 matches 8 bases. This CDR3 spans 14 amino acids. V was clipped by 3 bases and J by 4 bases; unmatched bases: 2. The germline V gene has CDR1 MNHNS and CDR2 SASEGT. The CDR3 spells CASSESSGYNEQFF. CDR3 DNA sequence: TGTGCCAGCAGTGAGTCTAGCGGGTACAATGAGCAGTTCTTC.